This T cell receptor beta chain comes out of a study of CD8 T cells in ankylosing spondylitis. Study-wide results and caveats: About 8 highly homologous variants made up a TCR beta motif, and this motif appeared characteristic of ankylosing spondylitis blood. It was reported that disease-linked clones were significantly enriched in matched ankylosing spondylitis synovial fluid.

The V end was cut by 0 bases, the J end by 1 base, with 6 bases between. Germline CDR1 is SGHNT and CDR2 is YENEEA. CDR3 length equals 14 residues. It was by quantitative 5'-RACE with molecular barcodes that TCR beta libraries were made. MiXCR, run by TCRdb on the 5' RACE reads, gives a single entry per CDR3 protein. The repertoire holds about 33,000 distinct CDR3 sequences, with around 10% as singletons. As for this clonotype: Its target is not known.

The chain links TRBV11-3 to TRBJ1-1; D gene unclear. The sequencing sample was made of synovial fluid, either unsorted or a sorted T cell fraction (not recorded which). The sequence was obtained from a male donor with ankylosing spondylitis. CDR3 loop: CASSLDRWNTEAFF. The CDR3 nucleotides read TGTGCCAGCAGCTTAGATCGCTGGAACACTGAAGCTTTCTTT.